The source of this T cell receptor (beta chain) is a study of T cells in narcolepsy. The protocol was immunoSEQ multiplex PCR, while the TCRdb copy is restricted to in-frame clones and leaves out a portion. The profile shows 20,000 to 25,000 clones, about 82% of them singletons. Germline V gene sequence: CDR1 LNHDA, CDR2 SQIVND (reference sequence). The CDR3 has 14 amino acids. Trimming cost V 3 bases and J 4 bases, with 12 bases left between them. Study-wide results and caveats: Healthy controls reportedly lacked the autoreactive clonotypes serially found in patients' blood. Autoreactive clone sequences were missing from some blood memory CD4+ repertoires.

Of note for this clone: Its antigen is unidentified.

The sample consisted of memory (CD45RA-) CD4+ T cells from blood. This clonotype originated in a human donor in good health. V and J are TRBV19 and TRBJ1-2; D is unresolved. The CDR3 bases are TGTGCCAGTAGTATGACTGACATGAGCTATGGCTACACCTTC. Translating gives CASSMTDMSYGYTF.